The 14 T cell receptor beta chains below were found in one sample sequenced in a study of T cells in Graves' hyperthyroidism and ophthalmopathy. Researchers took RNA transcripts and amplified the TCR beta CDR3 regions from them. HTBI primers were used for first-round RT-PCR of the TCR CDR3. MiXCR, run by TCRdb on the multiplex PCR reads, gives a single entry per CDR3 protein. Seen here are about 110,000 distinct CDR3 sequences, around a sixth observed once, and the top ten hold under 45%. Sequencing was performed on blood. These receptors were collected from a woman in her forties or fifties with Graves' hyperthyroidism.

This clonotype was detected many times. J is TRBJ1-6 and V is TRBV7-8; D possibly corresponds to TRBD1 (5 bases). In germline, CDR1 is SGHVS, CDR2 FQNEAQ. The CDR3 contains 17 residues. Trimming took 2 bases from V and 5 from J, leaving 16 bases between them. The CDR3 loop reads CASSLRILGQNNSPLHF. In nucleotides, the CDR3 is TGTGCCAGCAGCTTACGAATTTTGGGGCAAAATAATTCACCCCTCCACTTT.

This clonotype was recorded many times. The chain combines TRBV5-5 with TRBJ2-2, with 15 bases matching TRBD2. The CDR3 contains 17 residues. Germline-derived CDR1 and CDR2 are SGHKS and YYEKEE (reference sequence). V shed 2 bases and J 5 bases; nucleotides not matched to a gene: 4. In DNA form, the CDR3 reads TGTGCCAGCAGCTTTGGACTAGCGGGAGGGCCTACCGGGGAGCTGTTTTTT. Translating gives CASSFGLAGGPTGELFF. Full variable domain (outside the CDR3, taken from reference TRBV5-5 and TRBJ2-2): DAGVTQSPTHLIKTRGQQVTLRCSPISGHKSVSWYQQVLGQGPQFIFQYYEKEERGRGNFPDRFSARQFPNYSSELNVNALLLGDSALYLCASSFGLAGGPTGELFFGEGSRLTVL.

At least ten counts were recorded for this clonotype. The chain couples TRBV6-1 to TRBJ1-2; 10 positions agree with TRBD1. The CDR3 runs 17 residues. Unmatched junction bases numbered 11, after V lost 5 bases and J lost 2 bases. CDR1 is MNHNS and CDR2 is SASEGT in the germline V gene. CDR3 residues: CASSYLGTGAENYGYTF. In nucleotides, the CDR3 is TGTGCCAGCAGTTACCTCGGGACAGGGGCAGAGAACTATGGCTACACCTTC.

This clonotype appeared many times. V gene TRBV20-1 combines with J gene TRBJ2-2; 11 bases map to TRBD2. CDR1 and CDR2 (germline): DFQATT, SNEGSKA (reference sequence). Trimming cost V 1 base and J 5 bases; bases outside gene matches: 9. The CDR3 covers 17 residues. The chain's CDR3 is CSARGLAGLGRTGELFF. In nucleotides, the CDR3 is TGCAGTGCTAGAGGACTAGCGGGACTGGGGCGGACCGGGGAGCTGTTTTTT.

This clonotype was observed at least ten times. The chain has TRBV30 and TRBJ1-6; no definite D call. V was trimmed by 3 bases and J by 10 bases, leaving 13 bases between them. CDR1 and CDR2 from the germline V gene are GTSNPN and SVGIG (reference sequence). This CDR3 contains 13 residues. The CDR3 protein is CAWSDGDRSPLHF. The DNA of the CDR3 is TGTGCCTGGAGCGATGGGGATCGATCACCCCTCCACTTT.

The chain carries TRBV7-9 and TRBJ2-1, with 7 bases matching TRBD1. Germline CDR1 is SEHNR and CDR2 is FQNEAQ (reference sequence). CDR3 size: 15 residues. Trimming at V came to 3 bases and at J to 4 bases, leaving 6 bases not matched to a gene. The CDR3 reads CASSFHRGRYNEQFF. The CDR3 coding sequence is TGTGCCAGCAGCTTCCACAGGGGACGTTACAATGAGCAGTTCTTC.

In its sample, this clonotype was seen many times. The genes are TRBV6-1 and TRBJ2-1, with D maybe TRBD2 (7 bases). V was shortened by 7 bases and J by 7 bases, with 14 bases between the two germline ends. The CDR3 sequence is 13 residues long. The V gene's germline CDR1 is MNHNS and CDR2 SASEGT. The DNA of the CDR3 is TGTGCCAGCAAAGTACAGGGAGGGAATGAGCAGTTCTTC. Its protein is CASKVQGGNEQFF.

This clonotype occurred many times. The V gene is TRBV9, the J gene TRBJ2-1; D uncertain. CDR3 length: 16 amino acids. V was shortened by 2 bases and J by 4 bases, with 16 bases between the two germline ends. Germline CDR1 and CDR2: SGDLS and YYNGEE. The CDR3 loop is CASSVDSWAGYNEQFF. The CDR3 DNA is TGTGCCAGCAGCGTTGATTCGTGGGCCGGATACAATGAGCAGTTCTTC. The full variable domain, rest sourced from reference TRBV9 and TRBJ2-1, is DSGVTQTPKHLITATGQRVTLRCSPRSGDLSVYWYQQSLDQGLQFLIQYYNGEERAKGNILERFSAQQFPDLHSELNLSSLELGDSALYFCASSVDSWAGYNEQFFGPGTRLTVL.

The table lists this clonotype with a few counts. Just one base apart from a much larger clone, this may be a read error. The J gene is TRBJ2-2, the V gene TRBV12-3 or TRBV12-4; a possible D gene is TRBD2 (5 bases). The CDR3 consists of 13 residues. In DNA form, the CDR3 reads TGTGCCAGCAAGTGGGAGAACACCGGGGAGCTGTCTTTT. Its protein is CASKWENTGELSF.

In this sample, this clonotype turned up many times. The chain employs TRBV5-6 and TRBJ1-2; a possible D gene is TRBD1 (5 bases). Germline CDR1 and CDR2: SGHDT and YYEEEE. The ends were cut back, 2 bases at V and 6 bases at J, with 20 bases in the middle. The CDR3 is 16 amino acids. This chain's CDR3 is CASSFSMGEGGDGYTF. The CDR3 coding sequence is TGTGCCAGCAGCTTTTCCATGGGGGAAGGAGGGGATGGCTACACCTTC.

This clonotype was observed at least ten times. This rearrangement joins TRBV3-1 to TRBJ2-3, with TRBD2 matching 8 bases. The V segment lost 4 bases and the J segment 1 base; nucleotides outside the gene matches: 1. The CDR3 has 14 residues. Germline values: CDR1 LGHDT, CDR2 YNNKEL (reference sequence). CDR3 DNA: TGTGCCAGCAGCCTTAGCGGGGGCACAGATACGCAGTATTTT. This translates into CASSLSGGTDTQYF.

This clonotype was observed many times. This chain links TRBV12-3 or TRBV12-4 with TRBJ2-6; possible D gene TRBD1, 7 bases. The CDR3 runs 15 residues. Trimming pared 7 bases from V and 3 bases from J, leaving 13 bases between. The CDR3 bases are TGTGCCAGCATAAGGGGGCGGGGTGGGGCCAACGTCCTGACTTTC. As protein: CASIRGRGGANVLTF.

The rearrangement links TRBV28 to TRBJ2-1; D possibly corresponds to TRBD1 (6 bases). Trimming shortened V by 5 bases and J by 6 bases, and 20 bases separated the two germline ends. The CDR3 has 16 amino acids. The V gene's germline CDR1 is MDHEN and CDR2 SYDVKM. DNA for the CDR3: TGTGCCAGCAGTGGTCCGGCAGGGGCCCCGTTCAATGAGCAGTTCTTC. Its protein product is CASSGPAGAPFNEQFF.

This clonotype has at least ten counts. This sequence joins TRBV24-1 and TRBJ1-2; weak D call: TRBD1 (6 bases). Looked up from germline, CDR1 is KGHDR and CDR2 is SFDVKD. The CDR3 runs to 15 residues. V was shortened by 5 bases and J by 8 bases, with 20 bases between the two germline ends. CDR3 region: CATSASGVRHRGYTF. In DNA, the CDR3 is TGTGCCACCAGTGCCTCAGGGGTTCGTCACCGCGGCTACACCTTC.